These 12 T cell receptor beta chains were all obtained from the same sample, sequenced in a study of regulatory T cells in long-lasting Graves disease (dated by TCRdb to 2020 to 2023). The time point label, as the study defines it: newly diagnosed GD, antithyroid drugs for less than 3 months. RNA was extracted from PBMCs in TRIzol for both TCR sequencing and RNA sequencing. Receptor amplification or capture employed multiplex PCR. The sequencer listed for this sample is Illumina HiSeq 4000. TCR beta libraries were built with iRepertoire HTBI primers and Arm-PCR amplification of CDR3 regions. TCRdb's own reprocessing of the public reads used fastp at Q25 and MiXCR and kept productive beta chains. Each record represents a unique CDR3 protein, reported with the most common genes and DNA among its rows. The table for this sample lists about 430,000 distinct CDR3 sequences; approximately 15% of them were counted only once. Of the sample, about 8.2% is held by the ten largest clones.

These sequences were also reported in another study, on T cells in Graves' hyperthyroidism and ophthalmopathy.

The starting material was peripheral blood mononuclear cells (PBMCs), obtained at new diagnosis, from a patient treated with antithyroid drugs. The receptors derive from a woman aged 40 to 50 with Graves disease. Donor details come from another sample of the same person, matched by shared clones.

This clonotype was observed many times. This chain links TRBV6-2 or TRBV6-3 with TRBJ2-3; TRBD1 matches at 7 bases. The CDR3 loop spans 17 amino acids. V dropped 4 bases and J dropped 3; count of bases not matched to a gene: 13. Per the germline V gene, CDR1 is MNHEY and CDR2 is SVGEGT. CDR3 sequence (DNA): TGTGCCAGCAGTTTGTTGAGTGGGACAGCGCCTACAGATACGCAGTATTTT. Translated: CASSLLSGTAPTDTQYF.

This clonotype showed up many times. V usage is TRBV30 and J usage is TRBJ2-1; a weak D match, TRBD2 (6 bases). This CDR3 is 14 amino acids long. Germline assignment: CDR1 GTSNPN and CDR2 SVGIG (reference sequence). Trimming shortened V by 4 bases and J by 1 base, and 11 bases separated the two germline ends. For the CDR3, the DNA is TGTGCCTGGACGGAGGGAATATCCTACAATGAGCAGTTCTTC. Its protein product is CAWTEGISYNEQFF.

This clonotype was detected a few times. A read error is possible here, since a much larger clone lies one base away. CDR3 region: CASRTGGGTGAFF. In nucleotides, the CDR3 is TGTGCCAGCAGGACAGGGGGCGGAACTGGAGCTTTCTTT. The chain employs TRBV28 and TRBJ1-1; 10 nucleotides agree with TRBD1. The germline V gene has CDR1 MDHEN and CDR2 SYDVKM. The CDR3 is made up of 13 amino acids.

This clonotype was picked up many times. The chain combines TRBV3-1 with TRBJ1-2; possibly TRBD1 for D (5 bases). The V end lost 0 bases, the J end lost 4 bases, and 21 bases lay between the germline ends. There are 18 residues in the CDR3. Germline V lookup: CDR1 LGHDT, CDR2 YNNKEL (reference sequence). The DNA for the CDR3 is TGTGCCAGCAGCCAAGATATGGGCGCGGCGGGACGGATCTATGGCTACACCTTC. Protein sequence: CASSQDMGAAGRIYGYTF.

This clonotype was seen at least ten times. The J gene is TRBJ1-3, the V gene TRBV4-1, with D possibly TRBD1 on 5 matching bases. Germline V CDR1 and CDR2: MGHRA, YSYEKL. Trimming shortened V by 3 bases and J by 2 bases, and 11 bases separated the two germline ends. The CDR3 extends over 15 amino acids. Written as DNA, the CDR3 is TGCGCCAGCAGCCATTCCGGGGGAGCTGGAAACACCATATATTTT. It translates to CASSHSGGAGNTIYF.

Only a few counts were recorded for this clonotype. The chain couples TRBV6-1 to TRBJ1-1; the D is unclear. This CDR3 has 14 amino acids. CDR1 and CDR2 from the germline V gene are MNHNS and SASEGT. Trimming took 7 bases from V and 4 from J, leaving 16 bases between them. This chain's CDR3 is CASTTTWSGTEAFF. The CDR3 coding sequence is TGTGCCAGCACCACCACGTGGTCGGGCACTGAAGCTTTCTTT.

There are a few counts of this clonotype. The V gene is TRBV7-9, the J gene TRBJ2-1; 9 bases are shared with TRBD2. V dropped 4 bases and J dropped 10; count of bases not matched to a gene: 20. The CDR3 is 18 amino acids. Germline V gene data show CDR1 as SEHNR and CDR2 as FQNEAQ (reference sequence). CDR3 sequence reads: CASSSPRTGREGLWEQFF. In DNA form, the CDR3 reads TGTGCCAGCAGCTCCCCACGAACTGGGCGGGAGGGGCTGTGGGAGCAGTTCTTC.

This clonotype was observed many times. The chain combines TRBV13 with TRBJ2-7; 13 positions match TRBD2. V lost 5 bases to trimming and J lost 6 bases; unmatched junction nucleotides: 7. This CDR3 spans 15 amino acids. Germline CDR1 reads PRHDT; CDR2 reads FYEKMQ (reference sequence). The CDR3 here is CASSDGTSGKGEQYF. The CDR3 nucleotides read TGTGCCAGCAGCGATGGGACTAGCGGGAAGGGCGAGCAGTACTTC.

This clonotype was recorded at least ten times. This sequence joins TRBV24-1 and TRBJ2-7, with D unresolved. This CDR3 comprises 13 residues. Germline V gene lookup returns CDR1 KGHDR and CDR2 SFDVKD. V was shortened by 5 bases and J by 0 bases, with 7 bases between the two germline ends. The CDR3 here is CATSVRNSYEQYF. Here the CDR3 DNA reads TGTGCCACCAGTGTGCGGAACTCCTACGAGCAGTACTTC.

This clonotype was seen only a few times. For the CDR3, the DNA is TGTGCCAGCAGCCCCCCCGGACTCGCCGGTTCCTACGAGCAGTACTTC. Translating it yields CASSPPGLAGSYEQYF. The rearrangement uses TRBV5-5 and TRBJ2-7; possible D gene TRBD2, 5 bases. The V and J ends lost 4 bases and 1 base respectively, with 18 bases between them. This CDR3 comprises 16 residues. From germline, CDR1 is SGHKS and CDR2 YYEKEE (reference sequence).

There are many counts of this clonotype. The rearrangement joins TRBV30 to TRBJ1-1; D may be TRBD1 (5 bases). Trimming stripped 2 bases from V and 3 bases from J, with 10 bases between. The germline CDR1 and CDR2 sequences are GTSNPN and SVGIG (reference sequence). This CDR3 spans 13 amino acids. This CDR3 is CAWSPRVDTEAFF. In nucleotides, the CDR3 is TGTGCCTGGAGTCCCAGGGTGGACACTGAAGCTTTCTTT.

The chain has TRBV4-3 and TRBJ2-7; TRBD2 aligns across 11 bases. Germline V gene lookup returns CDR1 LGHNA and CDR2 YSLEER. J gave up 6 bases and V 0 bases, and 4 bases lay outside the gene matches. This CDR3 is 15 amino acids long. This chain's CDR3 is CASSQDLAGGSEQYF. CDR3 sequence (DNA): TGCGCCAGCAGCCAAGATCTAGCGGGAGGTTCCGAGCAGTACTTC.